The 20 T cell receptor beta chains given below trace back to one sample, sequenced in a study of blood T cell repertoires in COVID-19. Here immunoSEQ multiplex PCR was the method, and the copy in TCRdb shows in-frame clones only, minus some. Seen here are 130,000 or so clones, more than 70% observed once, and the top ten hold approximately 8.3%. Input material: peripheral blood. Receptors originate from a woman aged 60-70 years with acute or convalescent COVID-19.

The V gene is TRBV4-1, the J gene TRBJ1-1, with D maybe TRBD1 (5 bases). Germline V gene sequence: CDR1 MGHRA, CDR2 YSYEKL. Trimming removed 4 bases from V and 0 bases from J, with 9 bases in between. The CDR3 spans 14 residues. CDR3 coding DNA: TGCGCCAGCAGCCGCCGACAGATGAACACTGAAGCTTTCTTT. Amino acids: CASSRRQMNTEAFF.

This rearrangement joins TRBV12-3 or TRBV12-4 to TRBJ2-2; possible D gene TRBD2, 5 bases. Trimming cost V 4 bases and J 7 bases, with 10 bases left between them. The length of the CDR3 is 13 residues. The CDR3 bases are TGTGCCAGCAGTTGGCAGGCGGGCGGGGAGCTGTTTTTT. Residues: CASSWQAGGELFF.

The rearrangement uses TRBV2 and TRBJ2-3; D gene uncertain. Germline assignment: CDR1 SNHLY and CDR2 FYNNEI. CDR3 length: 14 residues. Trimming stripped 6 bases from V and 1 base from J, with 11 bases between. CDR3 nucleotide sequence: TGTGCCAGCAGAAATAACAGAGGCACAGATACGCAGTATTTT. Translated, it gives CASRNNRGTDTQYF.

CDR3 DNA: TGCGCCAGCAGCTTGACAGGGCTGACTGATACGCAGTATTTT. This encodes CASSLTGLTDTQYF. The J gene is TRBJ2-3, the V gene TRBV5-1; TRBD1 is a possible D gene (6 bases). Per germline, CDR1 SGHRS and CDR2 YFSETQ. Trimming removed 1 base at V and 6 bases at J, with 12 bases between. The CDR3 contains 14 residues. The full variable domain, with the rest looked up from reference TRBV5-1 and TRBJ2-3, is KAGVTQTPRYLIKTRGQQVTLSCSPISGHRSVSWYQQTPGQGLQFLFEYFSETQRNKGNFPGRFSGRQFSNSRSEMNVSTLELGDSALYLCASSLTGLTDTQYFGPGTRLTVL.

This clone is a singleton in its sample. The chain couples TRBV10-2 to TRBJ2-1; TRBD2 might be the D (6 bases). The V end was cut by 4 bases, the J end by 9 bases, with 10 bases between. The length of the CDR3 is 12 residues. The germline gives CDR1 WSHSY, CDR2 SAAADI. The CDR3 sequence: CASSAGLSEQFF. CDR3 DNA sequence: TGCGCCAGCAGTGCGGGACTGTCTGAGCAGTTCTTC.

The chain couples TRBV12-5 to TRBJ2-3; 9 positions match TRBD1. The germline V gene has CDR1 LGHNT and CDR2 FRNRAP. The CDR3 has 17 amino acids. V was clipped by 6 bases and J by 0 bases; unmatched bases: 10. The CDR3 loop reads CASGPVGTGISTDTQYF. The CDR3 DNA reads TGTGCTAGTGGCCCCGTCGGGACAGGGATTAGCACAGATACGCAGTATTTT.

V gene TRBV4-1 combines with J gene TRBJ1-6; TRBD1 might be the D (6 bases). The CDR3 totals 15 residues. Germline V gene sequence: CDR1 MGHRA, CDR2 YSYEKL. V was clipped by 4 bases and J by 3 bases, with 10 bases between them. The CDR3 DNA sequence: TGCGCCAGCAGCCCCCCAGGGGTCTATAATTCACCCCTCCACTTT. This gives the protein CASSPPGVYNSPLHF.

The chain recombines TRBV5-1 with TRBJ1-1, with D possibly being TRBD1 (5 bases). Germline CDR1 SGHRS, CDR2 YFSETQ. The CDR3 sequence is 14 residues long. V lost 0 bases and J 4 bases, leaving 10 bases between the germline ends. The CDR3: CASSLGGASTEAFF. The CDR3 bases are TGCGCCAGCAGCTTGGGGGGCGCGAGCACTGAAGCTTTCTTT. Supplemented by reference TRBV5-1 and TRBJ1-1, the full variable domain reads KAGVTQTPRYLIKTRGQQVTLSCSPISGHRSVSWYQQTPGQGLQFLFEYFSETQRNKGNFPGRFSGRQFSNSRSEMNVSTLELGDSALYLCASSLGGASTEAFFGQGTRLTVV.

The V gene is TRBV5-1, the J gene TRBJ2-3; possibly TRBD1 for D (5 bases). The length of the CDR3 is 14 residues. V lost 2 bases, J lost 3 bases, and 10 bases lay in between. Per germline, CDR1 SGHRS and CDR2 YFSETQ. Here the CDR3 reads CASSFKGVTDTQYF. CDR3 in DNA: TGCGCCAGCAGCTTCAAAGGGGTGACAGATACGCAGTATTTT.

V and J are TRBV5-4 and TRBJ1-1; TRBD1 agrees at 9 bases. The ends lost 4 bases at V and 3 bases at J; junction bases unmatched: 7. This CDR3 contains 15 residues. The germline V gene has CDR1 SGHNT and CDR2 YYREEE (reference sequence). CDR3 loop: CASSPRQGGDTEAFF. In nucleotides, the CDR3 is TGTGCCAGCAGCCCCAGACAGGGGGGAGACACTGAAGCTTTCTTT.

This clone was detected only once. The CDR3 nucleotides read TGTGCCACCAGCAGAGATCTGAGGTTACACGGCTACACCTTC. This sequence encodes CATSRDLRLHGYTF. The genes are TRBV15 and TRBJ1-2; D remains ambiguous. Germline CDR1 reads LNHNV; CDR2 reads YYDKDF (reference sequence). V gave up 0 bases and J gave up 8 bases, with 13 bases separating them. The CDR3 runs 14 residues.

Only one count was recorded for this clone. The genes are TRBV4-1 and TRBJ2-7; D remains unclear. V was shortened by 1 base and J by 4 bases, with 11 bases between the two germline ends. The CDR3 is 14 residues long. Germline CDR1 reads MGHRA; CDR2 reads YSYEKL. In DNA form, the CDR3 reads TGCGCCAGCAGCCAAGGTCTAGGCTCGTACGAGCAGTACTTC. Translation gives CASSQGLGSYEQYF.

The chain is built from TRBV29-1 and TRBJ1-2; D is undetermined. The CDR3 runs to 11 residues. Germline V lookup: CDR1 SQVTM, CDR2 ANQGSEA. V shed 4 bases and J shed 5 bases, with 8 bases lying between them. The CDR3 DNA follows: TGCAGCGTTGCTCGCCAGTATGGCTACACCTTC. Translating it yields CSVARQYGYTF.

V and J are TRBV24-1 and TRBJ1-2; 8 positions agree with TRBD1. CDR1 KGHDR and CDR2 SFDVKD come from the germline V gene. V shed 6 bases, J shed 8 bases, and the junction held 13 bases outside the gene matches. The CDR3 sequence is 15 residues long. CDR3 DNA: TGTGCCACCAGTTCTCGGACAGGGCCGGATCGGGGCTACACCTTC. Translation: CATSSRTGPDRGYTF.

The chain has TRBV19 and TRBJ1-1; D is ambiguous. This CDR3 contains 14 residues. CDR1 and CDR2 (germline): LNHDA, SQIVND (reference sequence). Trimming took 4 bases from V and 3 from J, leaving 12 bases between them. In DNA, the CDR3 is TGTGCCAGTAGTAGGGCAGGAGGAGACACTGAAGCTTTCTTT. Its protein product is CASSRAGGDTEAFF.

The rearrangement links TRBV6-5 to TRBJ2-3, with a weak D call TRBD2 (7 bases). CDR3 length equals 15 residues. CDR1 and CDR2 from the germline V gene are MNHEY and SVGAGI. The germline V and J ends were trimmed by 5 bases and 1 base, with 13 bases remaining between them. The CDR3 reads CASSQRGARTDTQYF. The CDR3 DNA reads TGTGCCAGCAGTCAACGGGGGGCCCGCACAGATACGCAGTATTTT.

V usage is TRBV5-4 and J usage is TRBJ1-2, with 8 bases that match TRBD1. This CDR3 has 12 residues. The trim removed 4 bases at V and 13 bases at J, leaving 9 bases unmatched. From germline, CDR1 is SGHNT and CDR2 YYREEE (reference sequence). In DNA, the CDR3 is TGTGCCAGCAGCCTAGAGACAGGGGCCTCCACCTTC. It yields the protein CASSLETGASTF.

As for this clone: The sample contains more than one DNA sequence encoding this CDR3. The CDR3 bases are TGCGCCAGCAGCTTGGCGGGGAACACTGAAGCTTTCTTT. As protein: CASSLAGNTEAFF. The genes are TRBV5-1 and TRBJ1-1; no definite D call. The CDR3 extends over 13 amino acids. Trimming took off 0 bases at V and 1 base at J, with 4 bases between the two ends. Germline V gene lookup returns CDR1 SGHRS and CDR2 YFSETQ.

The rearrangement joins TRBV27 to TRBJ2-2; the match to TRBD2 covers 9 bases. V was clipped by 5 bases and J by 4 bases; unmatched bases: 11. Germline V gene lookup returns CDR1 MNHEY and CDR2 SMNVEV (reference sequence). The CDR3 is made up of 17 amino acids. In nucleotides, the CDR3 is TGTGCCAGCAGTCTTTTCGGTAGCGGGGGTCTCACCGGGGAGCTGTTTTTT. Translated, it gives CASSLFGSGGLTGELFF.

This chain uses TRBV6-2 or TRBV6-3 with TRBJ2-7, with 9 bases aligning to TRBD1. Germline V gene data show CDR1 as MNHEY and CDR2 as SVGEGT. The J segment lost 9 bases and the V segment lost 5 bases, leaving 17 bases of the junction unmatched. This CDR3 is built from 16 residues. CDR3 loop: CASSPLIRDREIGQYF. CDR3 nucleotides: TGTGCCAGCAGTCCCCTGATCCGGGACAGGGAAATCGGGCAGTACTTC.